Below are 5 T cell receptor beta chains sequenced from a single sample in a study of T cells in localized non-small cell lung cancer. Generated by immunoSEQ multiplex PCR, the TCRdb table keeps only in-frame clones and is missing some. The sample includes 65,000 to 80,000 clones, roughly 83% of them seen just once. The sequencing here drew on peripheral blood, taken before any cancer treatment. The receptors shown here come from a female donor at least 60 years old with stage I lung adenocarcinoma.

The genes are TRBV18 and TRBJ1-3, with 9 bases identical to TRBD1. V lost 5 bases, J lost 4 bases, and 12 bases stayed unmatched. The CDR3 runs 17 residues. Germline V gives CDR1 KGHSH, CDR2 LQKENI. The CDR3 loop reads CASSARTGDFQGNTIYF. The CDR3 DNA reads as TGTGCCAGCTCAGCCAGGACAGGGGACTTTCAAGGAAACACCATATATTTT. Full variable domain (missing parts from reference TRBV18 and TRBJ1-3): NAGVMQNPRHLVRRRGQEARLRCSPMKGHSHVYWYRQLPEEGLKFMVYLQKENIIDESGMPKERFSAEFPKEGPSILRIQQVVRGDSAAYFCASSARTGDFQGNTIYFGEGSWLTVV.

The V and J genes are TRBV27 and TRBJ2-3; D is unresolved. The V end was cut by 3 bases, the J end by 2 bases, with 6 bases between. CDR1 and CDR2 (germline): MNHEY, SMNVEV (reference sequence). This CDR3 contains 13 residues. The CDR3 loop is CASSFGPTDTQYF. The CDR3 DNA is TGTGCCAGCAGTTTTGGGCCCACAGATACGCAGTATTTT.

The sample holds one count of this clone. The chain uses TRBV29-1 and TRBJ2-3, with D unclear. V lost 4 bases, J lost 0 bases, and 8 bases lay in between. This CDR3 is built from 13 residues. The V gene's germline CDR1 is SQVTM and CDR2 ANQGSEA. CDR3 residues: CSVVVSSTDTQYF. The CDR3 DNA reads TGCAGCGTTGTGGTATCGAGCACAGATACGCAGTATTTT.

The V and J genes are TRBV21-1 and TRBJ1-2; TRBD1, the D gene given by the table, was not confirmed from the DNA. TRBV21-1 is an annotated pseudogene. The CDR3 covers 13 residues. The CDR3 loop is CASSKAGGDGYTF. CDR3 coding DNA: TGTGCCAGCAGCAAAGCTGGGGGCGATGGCTACACCTTC.

This chain uses TRBV7-3 with TRBJ2-6; 9 bases align to TRBD1. The germline CDR1 and CDR2 sequences are SGHTA and FQGTGA. The junction had 12 bases not matched to a gene; V was cut back by 5 bases and J by 4 bases. The CDR3 sequence is 18 residues long. The CDR3 region has the DNA TGTGCCAGCAGCCCAAACCTTGGGACAGGGAGCGGGGCCAACGTCCTGACTTTC. Its translation is CASSPNLGTGSGANVLTF.